The entry below describes one T cell receptor (beta chain). A J-beta primer mix and a sample-barcoded 5' primer were used in a second PCR of roughly 7 to 12 cycles. TCRdb fed the 5' RACE reads into MiXCR, producing one record per CDR3 protein. This table holds roughly 800,000 distinct CDR3 sequences, 50% to 65% found once. This entry belongs to a study of blood T cells in healthy people across ages. Germline assignment: CDR1 MNHNS and CDR2 SASEGT. This CDR3 has 15 amino acids. Healthy individuals of Caucasian origin from Russia, aged roughly 6 to 90, served as donors. Sequencing was performed on blood. The J gene is TRBJ2-4, the V gene TRBV6-1; 11 bases are a match to TRBD2. The J call may be faulty, since TRBJ2-7 better matches the DNA end. The receptor comes from an elderly man in good health. This CDR3 reads CASSDSSGRFYEQYF. The CDR3 DNA is TGTGCCAGCAGTGATTCTAGCGGGAGGTTCTACGAGCAGTACTTC.